This TCR beta chain was profiled in a study of identical twins. A template switching step contributed a universal primer site, while unique molecular identifiers were present in the cDNA. TCRdb fed the 5' RACE reads into MiXCR, producing one record per CDR3 protein. This sample carries about 260,000 distinct CDR3 sequences, about 7.3% of them seen once, and the ten largest clones take roughly 3.7%. Findings and caveats of the study: Conclusions leaned on cross-sectional statistical analysis and did not track the same donors over time. Diverse VJ usage suggested most zero-insertion clonotypes were not invariant T cells.

About this clonotype itself: What it binds is unknown.

Germline V lookup: CDR1 SGHRS, CDR2 YFSETQ. V was pared by 5 bases and J by 9 bases, with 14 bases of the junction left unmatched. The CDR3 loop spans 16 amino acids. These same records also appear under a second study, on yellow fever vaccine responses in identical twins.

The V call is TRBV5-1, the J call TRBJ2-1; TRBD1 matches 10 bases. The source material was memory (CD45RO+) T cells sorted from blood. This receptor was taken from a woman between 18 and 29 years old in good health. The CDR3 DNA reads TGCGCCAGCAGAAAACCGGGACAGGGGTCTGTCGGTGAGCAGTTCTTC. As protein: CASRKPGQGSVGEQFF.